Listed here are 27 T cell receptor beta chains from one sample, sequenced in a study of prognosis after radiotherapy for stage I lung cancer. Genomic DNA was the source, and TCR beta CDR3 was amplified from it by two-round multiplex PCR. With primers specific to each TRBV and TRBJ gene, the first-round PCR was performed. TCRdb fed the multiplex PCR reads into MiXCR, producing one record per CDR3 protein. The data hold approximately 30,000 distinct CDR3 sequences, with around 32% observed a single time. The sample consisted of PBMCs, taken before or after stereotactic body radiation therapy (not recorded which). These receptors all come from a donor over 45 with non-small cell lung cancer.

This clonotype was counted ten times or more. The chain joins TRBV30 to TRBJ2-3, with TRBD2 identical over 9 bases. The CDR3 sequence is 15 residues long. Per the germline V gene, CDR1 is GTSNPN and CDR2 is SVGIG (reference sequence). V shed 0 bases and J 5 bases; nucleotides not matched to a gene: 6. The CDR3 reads CAWSVGGGVKDTQYF. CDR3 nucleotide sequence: TGTGCCTGGAGTGTCGGCGGGGGGGTTAAAGATACGCAGTATTTT.

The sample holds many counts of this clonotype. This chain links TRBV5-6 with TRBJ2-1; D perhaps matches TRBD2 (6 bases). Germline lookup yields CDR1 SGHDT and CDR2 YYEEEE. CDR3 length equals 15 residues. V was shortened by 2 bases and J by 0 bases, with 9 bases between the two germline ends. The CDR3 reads CASSFVAASYNEQFF. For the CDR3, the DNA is TGTGCCAGCAGCTTCGTAGCGGCCTCCTACAATGAGCAGTTCTTC.

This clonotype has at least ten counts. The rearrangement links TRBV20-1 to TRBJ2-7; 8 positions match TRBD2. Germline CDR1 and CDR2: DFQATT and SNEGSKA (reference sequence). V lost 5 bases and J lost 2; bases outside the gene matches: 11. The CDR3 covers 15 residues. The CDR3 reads CSASRSSGATYEQYF. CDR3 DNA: TGCAGTGCTTCACGGAGTAGCGGGGCTACCTACGAGCAGTACTTC.

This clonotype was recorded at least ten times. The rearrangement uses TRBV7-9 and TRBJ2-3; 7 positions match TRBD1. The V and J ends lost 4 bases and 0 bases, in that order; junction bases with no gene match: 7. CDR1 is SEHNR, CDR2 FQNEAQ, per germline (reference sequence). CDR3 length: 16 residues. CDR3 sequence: CASSSPTGQSTDTQYF. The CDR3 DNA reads TGTGCCAGCAGCTCCCCGACGGGACAGAGCACAGATACGCAGTATTTT.

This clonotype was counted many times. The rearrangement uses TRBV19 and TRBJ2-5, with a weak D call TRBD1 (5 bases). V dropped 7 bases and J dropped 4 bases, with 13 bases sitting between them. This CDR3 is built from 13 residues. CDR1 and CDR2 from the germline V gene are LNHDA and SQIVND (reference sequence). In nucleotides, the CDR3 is TGTGCCAGTACCGGACAAGCCCTAGAGACCCAGTACTTC. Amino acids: CASTGQALETQYF.

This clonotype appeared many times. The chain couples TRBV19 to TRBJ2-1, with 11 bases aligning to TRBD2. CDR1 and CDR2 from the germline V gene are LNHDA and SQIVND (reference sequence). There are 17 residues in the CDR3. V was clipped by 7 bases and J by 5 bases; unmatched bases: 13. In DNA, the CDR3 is TGTGCCAGTACCCAATACCGGGGGGGACTAGCGGACAATGAGCAGTTCTTC. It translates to CASTQYRGGLADNEQFF.

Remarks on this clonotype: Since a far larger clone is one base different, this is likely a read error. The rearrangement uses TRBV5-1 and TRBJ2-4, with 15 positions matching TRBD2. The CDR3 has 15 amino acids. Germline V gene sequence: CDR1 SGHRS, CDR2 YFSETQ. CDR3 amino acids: CASSGLAGGPHERFF. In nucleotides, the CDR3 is TGCGCCAGCAGCGGACTAGCGGGGGGGCCGCATGAGCGGTTCTTC.

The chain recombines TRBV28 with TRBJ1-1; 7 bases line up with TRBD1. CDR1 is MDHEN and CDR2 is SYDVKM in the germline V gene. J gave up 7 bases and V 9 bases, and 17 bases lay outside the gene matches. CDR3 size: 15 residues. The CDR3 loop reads CASLLTGRVRSEAFF. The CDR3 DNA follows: TGTGCCAGTTTATTGACAGGGCGAGTCCGAAGTGAAGCTTTCTTT.

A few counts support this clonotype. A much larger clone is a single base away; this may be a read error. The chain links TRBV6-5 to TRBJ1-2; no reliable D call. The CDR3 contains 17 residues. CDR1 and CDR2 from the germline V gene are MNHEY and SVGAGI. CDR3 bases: TGTGCCAGCAGTTACTCGAGAGCAGAGGCGGTATCCTATGGCTACGCCTTC. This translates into CASSYSRAEAVSYGYAF.

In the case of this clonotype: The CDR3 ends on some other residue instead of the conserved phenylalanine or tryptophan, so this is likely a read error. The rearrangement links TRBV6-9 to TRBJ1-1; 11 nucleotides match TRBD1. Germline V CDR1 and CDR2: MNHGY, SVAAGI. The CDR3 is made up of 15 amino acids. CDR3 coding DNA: TGTGCTAGCAGTTACTCCGGGACAGGGGGCACTGAAGCTTTCATT. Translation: CASSYSGTGGTEAFI.

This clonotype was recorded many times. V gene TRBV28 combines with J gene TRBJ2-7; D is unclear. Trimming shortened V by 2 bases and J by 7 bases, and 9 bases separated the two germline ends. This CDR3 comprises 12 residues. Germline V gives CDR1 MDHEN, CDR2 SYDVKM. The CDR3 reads CASSLGWGEQYF. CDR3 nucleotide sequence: TGTGCCAGCAGTTTAGGGTGGGGAGAGCAGTACTTC.

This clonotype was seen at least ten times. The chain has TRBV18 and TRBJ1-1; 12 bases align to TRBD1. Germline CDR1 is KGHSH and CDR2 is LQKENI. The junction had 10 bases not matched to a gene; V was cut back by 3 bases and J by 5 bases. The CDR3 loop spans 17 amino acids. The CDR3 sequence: CASSPGTGGKLRTEAFF. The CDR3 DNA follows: TGTGCCAGCTCACCCGGGACAGGGGGCAAGTTGAGGACTGAAGCTTTCTTT.

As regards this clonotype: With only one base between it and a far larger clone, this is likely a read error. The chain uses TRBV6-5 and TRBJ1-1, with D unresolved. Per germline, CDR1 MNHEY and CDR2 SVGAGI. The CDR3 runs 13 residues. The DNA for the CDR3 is TGTGCCAGCAGTTACTCTCTGAACACTGAAGATTTCTTT. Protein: CASSYSLNTEDFF.

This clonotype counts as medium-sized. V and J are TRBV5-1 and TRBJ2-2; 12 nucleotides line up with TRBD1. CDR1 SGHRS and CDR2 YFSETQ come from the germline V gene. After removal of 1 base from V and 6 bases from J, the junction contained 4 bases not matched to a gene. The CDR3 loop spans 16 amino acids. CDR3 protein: CASSLPGTGGSGELFF. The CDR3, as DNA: TGCGCCAGCAGCTTGCCCGGGACAGGGGGCTCCGGGGAGCTGTTTTTT.

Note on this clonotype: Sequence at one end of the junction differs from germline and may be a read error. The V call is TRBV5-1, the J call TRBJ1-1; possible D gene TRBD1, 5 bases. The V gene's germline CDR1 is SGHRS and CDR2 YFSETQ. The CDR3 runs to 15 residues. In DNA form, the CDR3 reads TGCGCCAGCAGCCCGGGGGGGTCCAGGAACACTGAAGCCTTCTTT. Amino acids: CASSPGGSRNTEAFF.

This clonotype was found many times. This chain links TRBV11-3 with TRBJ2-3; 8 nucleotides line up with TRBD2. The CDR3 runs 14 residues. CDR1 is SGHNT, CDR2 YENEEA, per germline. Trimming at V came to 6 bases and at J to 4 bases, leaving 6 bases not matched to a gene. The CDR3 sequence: CASSERGRPDTQYF. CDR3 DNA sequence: TGTGCCAGCAGTGAGCGGGGGCGCCCAGATACGCAGTATTTT.

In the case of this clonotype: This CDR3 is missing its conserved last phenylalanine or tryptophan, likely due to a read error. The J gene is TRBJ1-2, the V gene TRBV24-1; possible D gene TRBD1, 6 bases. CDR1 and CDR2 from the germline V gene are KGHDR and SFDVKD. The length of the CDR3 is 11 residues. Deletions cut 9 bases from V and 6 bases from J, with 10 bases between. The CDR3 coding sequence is TGTGCCACCGGTGCAGGGGATGGCTACACCCTC. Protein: CATGAGDGYTL.

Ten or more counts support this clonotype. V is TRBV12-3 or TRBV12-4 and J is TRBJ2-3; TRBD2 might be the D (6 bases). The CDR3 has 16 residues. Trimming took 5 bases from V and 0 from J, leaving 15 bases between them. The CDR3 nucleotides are TGTGCCAGCAGTCCCATTAGCGGATCTAGCACAGATACGCAGTATTTT. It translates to CASSPISGSSTDTQYF.

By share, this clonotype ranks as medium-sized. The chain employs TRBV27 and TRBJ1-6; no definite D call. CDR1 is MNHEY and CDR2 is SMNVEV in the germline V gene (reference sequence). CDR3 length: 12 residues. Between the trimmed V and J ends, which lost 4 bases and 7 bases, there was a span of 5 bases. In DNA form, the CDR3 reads TGTGCCAGCAGTTCCTCAAATTCACCCCTCCACTTT. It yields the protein CASSSSNSPLHF.

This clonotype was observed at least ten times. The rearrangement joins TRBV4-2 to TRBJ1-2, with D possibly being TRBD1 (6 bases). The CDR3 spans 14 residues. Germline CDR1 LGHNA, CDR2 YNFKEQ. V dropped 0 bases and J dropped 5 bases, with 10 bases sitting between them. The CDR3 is CASSQDGGQYGYTF. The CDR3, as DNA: TGTGCCAGCAGCCAAGATGGGGGGCAATATGGCTACACCTTC.

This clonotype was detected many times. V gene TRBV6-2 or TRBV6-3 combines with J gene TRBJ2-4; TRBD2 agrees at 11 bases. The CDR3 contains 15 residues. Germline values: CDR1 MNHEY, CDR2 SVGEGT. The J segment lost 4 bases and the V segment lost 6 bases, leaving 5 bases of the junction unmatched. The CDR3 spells CASRVTSGGKNIQYF. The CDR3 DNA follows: TGTGCCAGCAGGGTTACTAGCGGGGGTAAAAACATTCAGTACTTC.

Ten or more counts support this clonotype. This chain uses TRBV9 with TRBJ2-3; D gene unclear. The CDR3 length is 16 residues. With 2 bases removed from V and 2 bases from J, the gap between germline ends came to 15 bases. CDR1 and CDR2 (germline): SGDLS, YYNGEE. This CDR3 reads CASSVLDSRNTDTQYF. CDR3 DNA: TGTGCCAGCAGCGTTCTAGATTCAAGGAACACAGATACGCAGTATTTT.

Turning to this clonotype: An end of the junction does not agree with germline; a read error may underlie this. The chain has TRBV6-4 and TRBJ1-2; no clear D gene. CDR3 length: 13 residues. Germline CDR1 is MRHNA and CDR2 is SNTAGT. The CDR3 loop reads CVSSPQALYDYTF. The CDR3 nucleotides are TGTGTCAGCAGCCCCCAAGCCCTCTATGACTACACCTTC.

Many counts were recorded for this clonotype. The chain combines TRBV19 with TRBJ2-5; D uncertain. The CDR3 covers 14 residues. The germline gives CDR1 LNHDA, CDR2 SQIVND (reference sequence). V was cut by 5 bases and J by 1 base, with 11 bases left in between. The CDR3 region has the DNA TGTGCCAGTAGTTCTCAGGCCATCCAAGAGACCCAGTACTTC. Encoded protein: CASSSQAIQETQYF.

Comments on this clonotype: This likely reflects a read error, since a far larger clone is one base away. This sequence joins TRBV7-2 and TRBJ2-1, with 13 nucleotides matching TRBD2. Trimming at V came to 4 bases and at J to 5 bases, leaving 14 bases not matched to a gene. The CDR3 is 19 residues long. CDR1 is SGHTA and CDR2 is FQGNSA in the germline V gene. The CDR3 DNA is TGTGCCAGCAGCTCTTGGCTTATAGGACTAGCGGGAGTGGACAATGAGCAGTTCTTC. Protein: CASSSWLIGLAGVDNEQFF.

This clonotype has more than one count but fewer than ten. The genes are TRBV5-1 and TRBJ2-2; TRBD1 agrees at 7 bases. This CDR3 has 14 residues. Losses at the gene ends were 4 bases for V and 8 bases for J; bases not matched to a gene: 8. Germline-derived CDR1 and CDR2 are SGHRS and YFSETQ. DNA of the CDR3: TGCGCCAGCAGCATCTCCGGGACAGTAGGGGAGCTGTTTTTT. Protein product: CASSISGTVGELFF.

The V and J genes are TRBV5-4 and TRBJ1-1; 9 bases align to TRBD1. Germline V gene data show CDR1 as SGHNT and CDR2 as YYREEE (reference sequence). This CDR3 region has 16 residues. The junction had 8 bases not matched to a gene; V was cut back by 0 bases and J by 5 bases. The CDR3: CASSLDMTGGQTEAFF. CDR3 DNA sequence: TGTGCCAGCAGCTTGGATATGACAGGGGGACAAACTGAAGCTTTCTTT.